This TCR beta chain was found in a study of glioma-infiltrating T cells. The germline V and J ends were trimmed by 1 base and 7 bases, with 16 bases remaining between them. Germline V gives CDR1 SGHTA, CDR2 FQGNSA. CDR3 length equals 15 residues. The iRepertoire nested amplicon-rescue multiplex PCR amplified TCR alpha and beta CDR3s from RNA. Input was roughly 100-450 ng of tissue mRNA or PBMC total RNA. From the multiplex PCR reads, TCRdb called clonotypes with MiXCR, one entry per CDR3 protein. The sample lists about 140,000 distinct CDR3 sequences; 39% were seen once. Regarding the study as a whole: Tissue-blood divergence was below expectation in non-neoplastic patients, above in gliomas. Tissue and blood shared very few CDR3 sequences.

On this clonotype itself: Its target is not known.

J is TRBJ2-5 and V is TRBV7-2, with D perhaps TRBD1 or TRBD2 (5 bases each). Sequences were obtained from glioma tissue, nonneoplastic brain tissue, or PBMCs (not recorded which). This clonotype was obtained from a human donor with low-grade glioma or glioblastoma, undergoing nonglioma brain surgery, or in good health (not recorded which). The DNA for the CDR3 is TGTGCCAGCAGCTTAGATGGGACGGACACAAGGACCCAGTACTTC. Translating it yields CASSLDGTDTRTQYF. Full variable domain (missing parts from reference TRBV7-2 and TRBJ2-5): GAGVSQSPSNKVTEKGKDVELRCDPISGHTALYWYRQSLGQGLEFLIYFQGNSAPDKSGLPSDRFSAERTGGSVSTLTIQRTQQEDSAVYLCASSLDGTDTRTQYFGPGTRLLVL.